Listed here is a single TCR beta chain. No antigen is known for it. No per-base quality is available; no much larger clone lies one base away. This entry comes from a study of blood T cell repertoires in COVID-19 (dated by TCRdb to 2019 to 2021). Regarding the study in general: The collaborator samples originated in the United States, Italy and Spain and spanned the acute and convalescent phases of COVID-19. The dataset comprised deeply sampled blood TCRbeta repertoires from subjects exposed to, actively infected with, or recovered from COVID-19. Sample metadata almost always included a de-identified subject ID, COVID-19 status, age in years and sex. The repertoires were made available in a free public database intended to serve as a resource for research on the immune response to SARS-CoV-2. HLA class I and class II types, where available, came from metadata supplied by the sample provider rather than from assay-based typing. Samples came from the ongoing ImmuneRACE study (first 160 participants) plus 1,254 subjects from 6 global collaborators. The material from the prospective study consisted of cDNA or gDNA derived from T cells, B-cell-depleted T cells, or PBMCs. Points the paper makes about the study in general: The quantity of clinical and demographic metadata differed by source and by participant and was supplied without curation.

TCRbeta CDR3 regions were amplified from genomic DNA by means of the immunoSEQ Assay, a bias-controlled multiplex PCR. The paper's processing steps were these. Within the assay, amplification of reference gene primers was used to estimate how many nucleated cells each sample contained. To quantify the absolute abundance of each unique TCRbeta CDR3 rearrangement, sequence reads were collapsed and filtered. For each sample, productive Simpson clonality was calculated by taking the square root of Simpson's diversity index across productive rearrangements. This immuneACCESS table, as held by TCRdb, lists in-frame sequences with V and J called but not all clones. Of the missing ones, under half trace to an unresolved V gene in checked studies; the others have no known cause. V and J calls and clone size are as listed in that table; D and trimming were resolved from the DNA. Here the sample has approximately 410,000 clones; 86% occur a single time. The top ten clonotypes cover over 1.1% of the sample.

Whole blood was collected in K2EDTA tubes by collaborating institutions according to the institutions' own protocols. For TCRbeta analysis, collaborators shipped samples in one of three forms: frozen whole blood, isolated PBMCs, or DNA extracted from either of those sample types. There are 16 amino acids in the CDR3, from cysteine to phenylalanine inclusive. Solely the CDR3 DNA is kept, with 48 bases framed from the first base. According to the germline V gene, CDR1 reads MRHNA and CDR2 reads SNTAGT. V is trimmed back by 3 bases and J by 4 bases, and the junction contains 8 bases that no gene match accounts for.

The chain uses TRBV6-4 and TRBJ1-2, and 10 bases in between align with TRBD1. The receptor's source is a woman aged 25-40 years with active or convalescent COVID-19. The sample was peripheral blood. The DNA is TGTGCCAGCAGTGATCAAACCGGGACAGGGGCCTATGGCTACACCTTC. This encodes CASSDQTGTGAYGYTF.